One sample yielded the 29 T cell receptor beta chains listed below, sequenced in a study of beta chain features in type 1 diabetes. Study-level findings and limits: All four CD4+ subsets of Type 1 diabetes patients contained TCRB CDR3s that were moderately but significantly shorter.

These receptors have no identified antigens. Reverse transcribing all isolated RNA meant expressed TCRB transcripts were sequenced. Method: immunoSEQ multiplex PCR; TCRdb's copy keeps in-frame clones and lacks some. The sample lists about 390,000 clones; around 9.6% were seen once. Specimen: central memory CD4+ T cells from blood. These receptors all come from a man aged 25 to 40 with type 1 diabetes.

This chain links TRBV7-2 with TRBJ2-7, with 9 bases identical to TRBD1. Germline trimming cut 5 bases from V and 0 bases from J; bases unmatched to any gene: 5. The CDR3 has 15 residues. Germline values: CDR1 SGHTA, CDR2 FQGNSA. CDR3 coding DNA: TGTGCCAGCAGCCGAGCGGGACAGGGCTCCTACGAGCAGTACTTC. Translation: CASSRAGQGSYEQYF.

This clone has more than one count but fewer than ten. The V call is TRBV27, the J call TRBJ2-4; D ambiguous. Germline V CDR1 and CDR2: MNHEY, SMNVEV (reference sequence). Trimming removed 2 bases at V and 3 bases at J, with 5 bases between. The CDR3 contains 13 residues. CDR3 coding DNA: TGTGCCAGCAGTTTACAGCGCAAAAACATTCAGTACTTC. Its translation: CASSLQRKNIQYF.

This clone was seen more than once but under ten times. The V call is TRBV19, the J call TRBJ2-4; D unclear. Germline loops: CDR1 LNHDA, CDR2 SQIVND (reference sequence). The CDR3 spans 15 residues. The ends were cut back, 6 bases at V and 7 bases at J, with 19 bases in the middle. CDR3 residues: CASSLVHGWVNIQYF. CDR3 sequence (DNA): TGTGCCAGTAGCCTTGTGCATGGGTGGGTTAACATTCAGTACTTC. Full variable domain (remainder filled in from reference TRBV19 and TRBJ2-4): DGGITQSPKYLFRKEGQNVTLSCEQNLNHDAMYWYRQDPGQGLRLIYYSQIVNDFQKGDIAEGYSVSREKKESFPLTVTSAQKNPTAFYLCASSLVHGWVNIQYFGAGTRLSVL.

The chain links TRBV4-2 to TRBJ2-5; D gene unclear. Trimming left V 0 bases short and J 9 bases short, with 8 bases between. Germline CDR1 LGHNA, CDR2 YNFKEQ. This CDR3 has 12 amino acids. The CDR3 is CASSQESSPQYF. In nucleotides, the CDR3 is TGTGCCAGCAGCCAAGAGTCGAGTCCCCAGTACTTC.

In its sample, this clone was seen a few times. The chain's CDR3 is CASSTWTGNEKLFF. The CDR3 nucleotides are TGTGCCAGCAGCACCTGGACAGGCAATGAAAAACTGTTTTTT. J is TRBJ1-4 and V is TRBV21-1; TRBD1, the table's D call, was not compared with the DNA. TRBV21-1 is annotated as a pseudogene. CDR3 length: 14 amino acids.

The chain joins TRBV7-2 to TRBJ2-7; D is undetermined. The CDR3 spans 11 residues. Germline loops: CDR1 SGHTA, CDR2 FQGNSA. Trimming pared 5 bases from V and 7 bases from J, leaving 9 bases between. CDR3 residues: CASSLVLEQYF. The CDR3 DNA reads TGTGCCAGCAGCCTGGTCCTGGAGCAGTACTTC. The whole variable domain, remainder taken from reference TRBV7-2 and TRBJ2-7, is GAGVSQSPSNKVTEKGKDVELRCDPISGHTALYWYRQSLGQGLEFLIYFQGNSAPDKSGLPSDRFSAERTGGSVSTLTIQRTQQEDSAVYLCASSLVLEQYFGPGTRLTVT.

This clone showed up just a few times. Here the CDR3 DNA reads TGTGCCAGCAGCCCTCCCGGGACAGGGTTCACGGATACGCAGTATTTT. Residues: CASSPPGTGFTDTQYF. This sequence joins TRBV7-2 and TRBJ2-3; 9 bases agree with TRBD1. Germline CDR1 reads SGHTA; CDR2 reads FQGNSA. V dropped 5 bases and J dropped 6; count of bases not matched to a gene: 12. The CDR3 covers 16 residues.

This clone was recorded a few times. The sample has other DNA sequences that encode this CDR3 too. This sequence joins TRBV5-4 and TRBJ2-7; 7 positions agree with TRBD1. V shed 4 bases, J shed 4 bases, and the junction held 5 bases outside the gene matches. CDR1 and CDR2 from the germline V gene are SGHNT and YYREEE (reference sequence). This CDR3 is 13 amino acids long. For the CDR3, the DNA is TGTGCCAGCAGCGAGGGGACAGCATACGAGCAGTACTTC. Its translation: CASSEGTAYEQYF.

In this sample, this clone turned up many times. The rearrangement uses TRBV7-2 and TRBJ2-4; D remains ambiguous. This CDR3 is 17 amino acids long. Trimming removed 1 base from V and 5 bases from J, with 18 bases in between. The V gene's germline CDR1 is SGHTA and CDR2 FQGNSA. The CDR3: CASSLVLRLGRENIQYF. In nucleotides, the CDR3 is TGTGCCAGCAGCTTAGTTCTACGATTGGGCAGAGAAAACATTCAGTACTTC.

This clone was detected only a few times. V and J are TRBV29-1 and TRBJ1-1; a weak D match, TRBD1 (6 bases). The CDR3 length is 12 residues. With 6 bases removed from V and 6 bases from J, the gap between germline ends came to 14 bases. CDR1 and CDR2 from the germline V gene are SQVTM and ANQGSEA. This CDR3 reads CSVHRAGAEAFF. CDR3 nucleotides: TGCAGCGTACACAGGGCCGGGGCTGAAGCTTTCTTT.

CDR3 coding DNA: TGTGCCAGCAGTGAATCTGACGTCGACACTGAAGCTTTCTTT. This encodes CASSESDVDTEAFF. The chain combines TRBV6-1 with TRBJ1-1; D remains unclear. Germline values: CDR1 MNHNS, CDR2 SASEGT. The CDR3 consists of 14 residues. Deletions cut 2 bases from V and 3 bases from J, with 10 bases between.

The chain employs TRBV7-9 and TRBJ1-1, with 7 nucleotides matching TRBD1. The CDR3 consists of 14 residues. Germline CDR1 reads SEHNR; CDR2 reads FQNEAQ (reference sequence). J was trimmed by 4 bases and V by 3 bases; bases with no gene match: 5. DNA of the CDR3: TGTGCCAGCAGCTTTTCCGGGACAGTCACTGAAGCTTTCTTT. As protein: CASSFSGTVTEAFF.

This clone was seen more than once but under ten times. The chain employs TRBV18 and TRBJ2-7; a possible D gene is TRBD1 (6 bases). V was clipped by 4 bases and J by 5 bases, with 15 bases between them. There are 14 residues in the CDR3. The germline V gene encodes CDR1 KGHSH and CDR2 LQKENI. The CDR3 sequence: CASSLSVQGHEQYF. CDR3 nucleotide sequence: TGTGCCAGCTCACTCAGCGTACAGGGCCACGAGCAGTACTTC. The full variable domain, its missing parts supplied by reference TRBV18 and TRBJ2-7, is NAGVMQNPRHLVRRRGQEARLRCSPMKGHSHVYWYRQLPEEGLKFMVYLQKENIIDESGMPKERFSAEFPKEGPSILRIQQVVRGDSAAYFCASSLSVQGHEQYFGPGTRLTVT.

This clone was counted between two and nine times. The DNA is left out, because the CDR3 cannot be placed on it with certainty; the CDR3 is given as TCRdb lists it. The CDR3 loop is CASSSSYGDTEAFF. The V call is TRBV6-6, the J call TRBJ1-1. From its first to its last residue, the CDR3 has 14 amino acids. Germline V gene sequence: CDR1 MNHNY, CDR2 SVGAGI (reference sequence).

In its sample, this clone was seen a few times. The J gene is TRBJ1-4, the V gene TRBV11-2, with a possible D match to TRBD1 (6 bases). This CDR3 comprises 16 residues. Trimming shortened V by 1 base and J by 3 bases, and 12 bases separated the two germline ends. Germline CDR1 is SGHAT and CDR2 is FQNNGV. For the CDR3, the DNA is TGTGCCAGCAGCTTAGGGGCAGGGGCCCCTAATGAAAAACTGTTTTTT. It yields the protein CASSLGAGAPNEKLFF.

This chain links TRBV5-4 with TRBJ2-3, with 9 bases fitting TRBD1. The CDR3 runs 14 residues. Germline CDR1 and CDR2: SGHNT and YYREEE (reference sequence). Trimming at V came to 3 bases and at J to 5 bases, leaving 4 bases not matched to a gene. In DNA form, the CDR3 reads TGTGCCAGCAGCTCGGGACAGGGTCAAGATACGCAGTATTTT. Protein product: CASSSGQGQDTQYF. The full variable domain, rest sourced from reference TRBV5-4 and TRBJ2-3, is ETGVTQSPTHLIKTRGQQVTLRCSSQSGHNTVSWYQQALGQGPQFIFQYYREEENGRGNFPPRFSGLQFPNYSSELNVNALELDDSALYLCASSSGQGQDTQYFGPGTRLTVL.

V is TRBV7-9 and J is TRBJ1-5; D unresolved. The CDR3 runs to 15 residues. Germline V gene sequence: CDR1 SEHNR, CDR2 FQNEAQ (reference sequence). V lost 3 bases, J lost 0 bases, and 9 bases lay in between. CDR3 residues: CASSLGRNSNQPQHF. In DNA form, the CDR3 reads TGTGCCAGCAGCTTGGGCAGGAATAGCAATCAGCCCCAGCATTTT.

This rearrangement joins TRBV19 to TRBJ2-7, with 11 nucleotides matching TRBD2. The V and J ends lost 6 bases and 5 bases, in that order; junction bases with no gene match: 9. The germline V gene encodes CDR1 LNHDA and CDR2 SQIVND (reference sequence). The CDR3 is 15 residues long. The CDR3 loop reads CASSLTSGTIHEQYF. CDR3 coding DNA: TGTGCCAGTAGCCTGACTAGCGGGACAATCCACGAGCAGTACTTC. Full variable domain (outside the CDR3, taken from reference TRBV19 and TRBJ2-7): DGGITQSPKYLFRKEGQNVTLSCEQNLNHDAMYWYRQDPGQGLRLIYYSQIVNDFQKGDIAEGYSVSREKKESFPLTVTSAQKNPTAFYLCASSLTSGTIHEQYFGPGTRLTVT.

CDR3 amino acids: CASSPVSGLEQFF. The CDR3 nucleotides read TGTGCCAGCTCACCGGTTTCGGGACTTGAGCAGTTCTTC. The chain is built from TRBV18 and TRBJ2-1; D is perhaps TRBD2 (6 bases). Germline V lookup: CDR1 KGHSH, CDR2 LQKENI. The V and J ends lost 3 bases and 9 bases respectively, with 12 bases between them. The length of the CDR3 is 13 residues.

The chain couples TRBV7-2 to TRBJ2-5, with D possibly being TRBD1 (6 bases). This CDR3 spans 12 amino acids. The germline V gene encodes CDR1 SGHTA and CDR2 FQGNSA. Between the trimmed V and J ends, which lost 1 base and 11 bases, there was a span of 11 bases. Here the CDR3 reads CASSLGGPRQYF. The CDR3 nucleotides are TGTGCCAGCAGCTTAGGGGGGCCGAGGCAGTACTTC.

The rearrangement joins TRBV7-2 to TRBJ1-3; D not certain. This CDR3 contains 15 residues. Germline V gene sequence: CDR1 SGHTA, CDR2 FQGNSA. Trimming pared 1 base from V and 4 bases from J, leaving 11 bases between. The CDR3 sequence is CASSLGRGLGNTIYF. CDR3 bases: TGTGCCAGCAGCTTAGGGCGGGGTTTGGGAAACACCATATATTTT.

A few counts support this clone. The chain combines TRBV6-1 with TRBJ1-1; D may be TRBD1 (5 bases). Looked up from germline, CDR1 is MNHNS and CDR2 is SASEGT. Deletions cut 4 bases from V and 3 bases from J, with 12 bases between. This CDR3 has 14 residues. The DNA of the CDR3 is TGTGCCAGCAGTGTGGAGGGGCGGGACACTGAAGCTTTCTTT. It codes for CASSVEGRDTEAFF.

A few counts support this clone. The V gene is TRBV7-9, the J gene TRBJ2-3; weak D call: TRBD2 (5 bases). The ends were cut back, 6 bases at V and 7 bases at J, with 20 bases in the middle. The CDR3 totals 15 residues. Germline V gene data show CDR1 as SEHNR and CDR2 as FQNEAQ (reference sequence). This chain's CDR3 is CASRAYSGEFYTQYF. For the CDR3, the DNA is TGTGCCAGCAGGGCTTACAGCGGAGAATTTTATACGCAGTATTTT.

The V gene is TRBV5-6, the J gene TRBJ2-1; D ambiguous. Germline V CDR1 and CDR2: SGHDT, YYEEEE. The CDR3 consists of 11 residues. V lost 5 bases and J lost 7, with 7 bases in between. The CDR3 spells CASSTGNEQFF. CDR3 DNA sequence: TGTGCCAGCAGTACCGGGAATGAGCAGTTCTTC. Looking up the rest from reference TRBV5-6 and TRBJ2-1 gives the full variable domain: DAGVTQSPTHLIKTRGQQVTLRCSPKSGHDTVSWYQQALGQGPQFIFQYYEEEERQRGNFPDRFSGHQFPNYSSELNVNALLLGDSALYLCASSTGNEQFFGPGTRLTVL.

The chain combines TRBV11-2 with TRBJ2-1; tentatively, D is TRBD1 (6 bases). The CDR3 consists of 15 residues. Deletions cut 5 bases from V and 6 bases from J, with 17 bases between. Germline V lookup: CDR1 SGHAT, CDR2 FQNNGV. The CDR3 coding sequence is TGTGCCAGCAGCCGTTCTAGAACAGGGTTCAATGAGCAGTTCTTC. Its protein product is CASSRSRTGFNEQFF. The whole variable domain, filled in from reference TRBV11-2 and TRBJ2-1, reads EAGVAQSPRYKIIEKRQSVAFWCNPISGHATLYWYQQILGQGPKLLIQFQNNGVVDDSQLPKDRFSAERLKGVDSTLKIQPAKLEDSAVYLCASSRSRTGFNEQFFGPGTRLTVL.

There are a few counts of this clone. The gene calls are TRBV30 and TRBJ1-3; possible D gene TRBD1, 6 bases. Germline V lookup: CDR1 GTSNPN, CDR2 SVGIG (reference sequence). The CDR3 covers 15 residues. Trimming took 5 bases from V and 4 from J, leaving 18 bases between them. The CDR3 region has the DNA TGTGCCTGGGCGAGGGGGACACCGGTGGGAAACACCATATATTTT. Encoded protein: CAWARGTPVGNTIYF.

The V and J genes are TRBV7-2 and TRBJ2-7; D is possibly TRBD2 (5 bases). V lost 1 base and J lost 6, with 16 bases in between. The CDR3 totals 15 residues. CDR1 and CDR2 from the germline V gene are SGHTA and FQGNSA. CDR3 protein: CASSLGGLAASEQYF. DNA of the CDR3: TGTGCCAGCAGCTTAGGAGGGCTAGCCGCCAGCGAGCAGTACTTC.

The gene calls are TRBV2 and TRBJ2-7; TRBD1 agrees at 8 bases. J was trimmed by 7 bases and V by 7 bases; bases with no gene match: 9. CDR1 SNHLY and CDR2 FYNNEI come from the germline V gene. This CDR3 has 13 residues. CDR3 residues: CASIVDREGEQYF. The CDR3 DNA sequence: TGTGCCAGCATCGTGGACAGGGAAGGGGAGCAGTACTTC.

The J gene is TRBJ2-1, the V gene TRBV2, with D perhaps matching TRBD1 (5 bases). Germline values: CDR1 SNHLY, CDR2 FYNNEI. The ends were cut back, 8 bases at V and 6 bases at J, with 11 bases in the middle. This CDR3 is built from 12 residues. The CDR3 nucleotides are TGTGCCAGCGGAACCGACAGCAATGAGCAGTTCTTC. This sequence encodes CASGTDSNEQFF.